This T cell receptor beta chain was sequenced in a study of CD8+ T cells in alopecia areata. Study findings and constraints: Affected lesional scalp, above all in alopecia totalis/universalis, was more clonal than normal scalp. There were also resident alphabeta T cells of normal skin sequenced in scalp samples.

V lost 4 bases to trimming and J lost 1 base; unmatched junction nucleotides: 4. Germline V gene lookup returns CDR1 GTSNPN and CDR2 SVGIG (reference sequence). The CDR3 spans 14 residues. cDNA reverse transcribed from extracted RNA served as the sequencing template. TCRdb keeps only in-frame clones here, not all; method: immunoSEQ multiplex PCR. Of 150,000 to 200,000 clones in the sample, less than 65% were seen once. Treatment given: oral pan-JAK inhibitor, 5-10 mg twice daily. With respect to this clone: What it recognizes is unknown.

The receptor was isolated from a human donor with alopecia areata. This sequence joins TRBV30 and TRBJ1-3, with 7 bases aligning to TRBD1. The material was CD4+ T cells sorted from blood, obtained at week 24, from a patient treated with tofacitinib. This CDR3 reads CAWKTGISGNTIYF. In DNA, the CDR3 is TGTGCCTGGAAGACAGGGATTTCTGGAAACACCATATATTTT.